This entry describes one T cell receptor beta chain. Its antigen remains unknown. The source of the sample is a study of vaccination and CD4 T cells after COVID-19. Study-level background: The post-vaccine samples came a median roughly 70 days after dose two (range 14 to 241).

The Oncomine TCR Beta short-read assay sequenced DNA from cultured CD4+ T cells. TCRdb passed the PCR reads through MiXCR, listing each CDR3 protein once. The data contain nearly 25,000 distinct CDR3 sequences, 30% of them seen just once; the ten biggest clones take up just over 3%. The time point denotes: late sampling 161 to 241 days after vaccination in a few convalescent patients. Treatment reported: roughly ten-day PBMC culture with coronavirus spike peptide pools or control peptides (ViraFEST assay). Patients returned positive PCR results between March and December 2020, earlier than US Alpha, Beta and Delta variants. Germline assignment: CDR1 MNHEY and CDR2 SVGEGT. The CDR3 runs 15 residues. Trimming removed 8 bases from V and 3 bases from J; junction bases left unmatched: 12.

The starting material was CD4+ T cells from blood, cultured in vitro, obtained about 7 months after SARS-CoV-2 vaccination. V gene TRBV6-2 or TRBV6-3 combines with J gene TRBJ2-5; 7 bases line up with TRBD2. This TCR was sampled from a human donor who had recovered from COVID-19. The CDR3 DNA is TGTGCCAGCCGCCCTGGTGGGGGGGTCAAAGAGACCCAGTACTTC. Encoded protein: CASRPGGGVKETQYF.